This T cell receptor beta chain stems from a study of response to subunit inactivated influenza vaccine. Study-wide findings and caveats: Each seasonal influenza vaccination, the authors suggested, recruits few new T cells.

In regard to this clonotype: Antigen: not known.

TCRdb re-called the RT-PCR reads with MiXCR, one entry per CDR3 protein. The data hold about 520,000 distinct CDR3 sequences, with approximately 7.3% observed a single time. The germline gives CDR1 SGHRS, CDR2 YFSETQ. The CDR3 is made up of 16 amino acids. The V and J ends lost 4 bases and 2 bases, in that order; junction bases with no gene match: 5. The TCR originated in a man in his fifties or sixties who received an inactivated influenza vaccine. This chain links TRBV5-1 with TRBJ2-2; 10 bases line up with TRBD2. The sample was PBMCs from blood, taken around 25 months after vaccination. In nucleotides, the CDR3 is TGCGCCAGCAGCGCCGCTAGCGGGGGAAACACCGGGGAGCTGTTTTTT. It translates to CASSAASGGNTGELFF.